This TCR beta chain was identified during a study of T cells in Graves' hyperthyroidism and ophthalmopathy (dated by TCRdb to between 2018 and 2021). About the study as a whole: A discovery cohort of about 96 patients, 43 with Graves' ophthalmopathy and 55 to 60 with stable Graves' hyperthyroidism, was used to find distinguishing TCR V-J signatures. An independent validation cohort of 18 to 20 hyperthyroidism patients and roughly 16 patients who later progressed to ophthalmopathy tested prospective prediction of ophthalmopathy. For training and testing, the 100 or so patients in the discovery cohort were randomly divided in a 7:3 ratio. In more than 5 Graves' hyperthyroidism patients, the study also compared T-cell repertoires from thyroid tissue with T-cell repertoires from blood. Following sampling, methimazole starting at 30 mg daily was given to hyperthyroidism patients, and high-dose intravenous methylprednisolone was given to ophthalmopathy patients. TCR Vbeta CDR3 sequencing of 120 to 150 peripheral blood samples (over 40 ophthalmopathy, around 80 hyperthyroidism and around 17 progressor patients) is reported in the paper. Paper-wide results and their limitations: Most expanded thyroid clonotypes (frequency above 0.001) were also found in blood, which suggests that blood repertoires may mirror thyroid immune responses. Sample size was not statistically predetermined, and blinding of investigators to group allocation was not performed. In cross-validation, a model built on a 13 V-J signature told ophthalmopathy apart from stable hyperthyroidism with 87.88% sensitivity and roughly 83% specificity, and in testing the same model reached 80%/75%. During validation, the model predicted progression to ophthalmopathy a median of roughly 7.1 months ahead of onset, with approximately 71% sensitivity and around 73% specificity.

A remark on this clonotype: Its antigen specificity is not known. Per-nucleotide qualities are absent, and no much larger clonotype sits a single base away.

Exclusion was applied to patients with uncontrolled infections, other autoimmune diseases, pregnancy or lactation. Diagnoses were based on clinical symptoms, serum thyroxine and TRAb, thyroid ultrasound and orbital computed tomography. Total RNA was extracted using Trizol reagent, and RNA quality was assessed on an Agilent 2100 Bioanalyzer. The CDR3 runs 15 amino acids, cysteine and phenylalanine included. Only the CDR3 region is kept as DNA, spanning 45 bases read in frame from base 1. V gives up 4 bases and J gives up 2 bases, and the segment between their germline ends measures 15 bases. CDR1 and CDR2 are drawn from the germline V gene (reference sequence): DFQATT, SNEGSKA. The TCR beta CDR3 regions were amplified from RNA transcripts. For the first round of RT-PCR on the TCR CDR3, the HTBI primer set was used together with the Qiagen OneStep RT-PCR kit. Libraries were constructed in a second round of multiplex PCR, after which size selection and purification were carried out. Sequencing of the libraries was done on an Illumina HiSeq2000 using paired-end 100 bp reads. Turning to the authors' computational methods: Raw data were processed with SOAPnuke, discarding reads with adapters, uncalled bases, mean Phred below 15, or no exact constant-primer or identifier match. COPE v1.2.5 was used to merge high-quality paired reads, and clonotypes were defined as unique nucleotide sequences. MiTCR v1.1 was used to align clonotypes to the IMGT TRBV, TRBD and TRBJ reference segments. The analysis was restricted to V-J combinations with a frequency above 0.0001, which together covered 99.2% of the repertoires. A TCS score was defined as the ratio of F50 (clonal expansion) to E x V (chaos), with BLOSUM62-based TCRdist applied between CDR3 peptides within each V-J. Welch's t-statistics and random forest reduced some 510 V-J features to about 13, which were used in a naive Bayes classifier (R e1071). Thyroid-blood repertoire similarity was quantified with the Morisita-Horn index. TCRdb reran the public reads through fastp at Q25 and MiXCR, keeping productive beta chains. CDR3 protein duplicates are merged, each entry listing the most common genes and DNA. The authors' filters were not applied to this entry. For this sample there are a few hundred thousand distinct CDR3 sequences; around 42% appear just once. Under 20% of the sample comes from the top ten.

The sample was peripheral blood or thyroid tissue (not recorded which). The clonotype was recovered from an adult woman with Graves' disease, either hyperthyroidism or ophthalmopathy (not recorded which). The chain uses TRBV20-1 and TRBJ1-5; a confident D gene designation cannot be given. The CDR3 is CSATNSVGRNQPQHF. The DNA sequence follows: TGCAGTGCTACGAACTCCGTGGGTCGCAATCAGCCCCAGCATTTT.